This T cell receptor (beta chain) was profiled in a study of T cells in Graves' hyperthyroidism and ophthalmopathy. Study as a whole: Blood from the periphery was taken at initial diagnosis, before any treatment.

This clonotype was counted at least ten times. The antigen is not known. The study's findings and limits: Blood also carried most thyroid clonotypes expanded above 0.001.

Graves' hyperthyroidism without ophthalmopathy progression within 18 months was termed stable. Diagnoses were established using clinical symptoms, serum thyroxine and TRAb, thyroid ultrasound and orbital computed tomography. Researchers took RNA transcripts and amplified the TCR beta CDR3 regions from them. First-round RT-PCR with HTBI primers amplified the TCR CDR3 region. TCRdb re-called the multiplex PCR reads through MiXCR, storing one row per CDR3 protein. Of more than 300,000 distinct CDR3 sequences in the sample, around 14% were seen once. The sample comprised blood. This clonotype originated in a woman aged 55-69 years with Graves' hyperthyroidism.

CDR3 residues: CASSYSSGDTQYF. The CDR3 DNA reads as TGTGCCAGCAGTTACTCGAGTGGCGATACGCAGTATTTT. V gene TRBV6-5 combines with J gene TRBJ2-3, with unresolved D. Looked up from germline, CDR1 is MNHEY and CDR2 is SVGAGI. The CDR3 loop spans 13 amino acids. V was pared by 0 bases and J by 6 bases, with 7 bases between.